This T cell receptor beta chain stems from a study of T cell repertoires in cytomegalovirus infection. Study-wide background: Matching HLA type, along with CMV infection, was indicated by public TCR beta signatures.

MiXCR was run by TCRdb on the reads, yielding one entry per CDR3 protein. The sample lists 900,000 to 950,000 distinct CDR3 sequences, 30% to 40% occurring once. General study findings and limits: Accumulated public TCR beta family frequency recognized individuals carrying CMV together with the relevant HLA. HLA-C-restricted CMV clonotypes gave the most frequent clonotype in two of eight donors.

This CDR3 is built from 13 residues. Trimming removed 3 bases from V and 6 bases from J, with 9 bases in between. This clonotype was recorded many times. The antigen is undetermined. The receptor's source is a human donor in good health (CMV status not recorded). Some clones in this sample may be carry-over from other donors' samples. The chain combines TRBV12-3 or TRBV12-4 with TRBJ2-1; no definite D call. Here the sequenced sample was cultured CD8+ T cells from PBMCs, taken from culture after CMV antigen stimulation. DNA for the CDR3: TGTGCCAGCAGTTTTCGTTCTATCAATGAGCAGTTCTTC. Its translation is CASSFRSINEQFF.